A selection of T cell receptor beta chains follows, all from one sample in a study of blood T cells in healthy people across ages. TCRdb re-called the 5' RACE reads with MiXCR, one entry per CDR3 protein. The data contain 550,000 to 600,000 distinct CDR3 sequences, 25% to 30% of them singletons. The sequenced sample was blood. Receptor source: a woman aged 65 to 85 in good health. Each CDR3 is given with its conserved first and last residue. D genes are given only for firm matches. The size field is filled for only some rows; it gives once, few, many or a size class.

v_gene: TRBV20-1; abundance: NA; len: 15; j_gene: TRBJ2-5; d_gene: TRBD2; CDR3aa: CSASGVAGLQETQYF; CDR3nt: TGCAGTGCTAGTGGAGTAGCGGGGCTTCAAGAGACCCAGTACTTC
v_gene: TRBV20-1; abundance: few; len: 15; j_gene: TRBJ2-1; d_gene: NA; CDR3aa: CSARNTRVSYNEQFF; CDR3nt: TGCAGTGCTAGAAACACTAGAGTTTCGTACAATGAGCAGTTCTTC
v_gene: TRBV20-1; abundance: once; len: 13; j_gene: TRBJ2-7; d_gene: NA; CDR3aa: CSARETFRGEQYF; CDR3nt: TGCAGTGCTAGAGAGACCTTTCGGGGCGAGCAGTACTTC
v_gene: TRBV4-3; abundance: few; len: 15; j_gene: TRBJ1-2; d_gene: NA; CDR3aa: CASSQEGQGNGRYTF; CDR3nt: TGCGCCAGCAGCCAAGAAGGTCAGGGGAATGGGCGCTACACCTTC
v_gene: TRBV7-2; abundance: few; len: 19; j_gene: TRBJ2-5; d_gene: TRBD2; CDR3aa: CASSASGTSGGAIRETQYF; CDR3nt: TGTGCCAGCAGCGCAAGCGGGACTAGCGGGGGGGCCATTCGAGAGACCCAGTACTTC
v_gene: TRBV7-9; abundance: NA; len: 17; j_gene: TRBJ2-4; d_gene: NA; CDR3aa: CASSSLASSGAKNIQYF; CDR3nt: TGTGCCAGCAGCTCTCTCGCGTCCTCCGGGGCCAAAAACATTCAGTACTTC
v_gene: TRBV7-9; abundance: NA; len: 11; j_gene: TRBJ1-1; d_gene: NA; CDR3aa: CASSLEREAFF; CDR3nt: TGTGCCAGCAGCTTAGAAAGGGAAGCTTTCTTT
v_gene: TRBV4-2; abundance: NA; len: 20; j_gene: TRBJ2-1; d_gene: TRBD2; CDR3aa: CASSQDAGTSGGSSYNEQFF; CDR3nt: TGTGCCAGCAGCCAAGACGCCGGGACTAGCGGGGGGAGCTCCTACAATGAGCAGTTCTTC
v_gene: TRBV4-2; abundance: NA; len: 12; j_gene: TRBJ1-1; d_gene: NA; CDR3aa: CASSQPPGLAFF; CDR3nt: TGTGCCAGCAGCCAACCACCGGGGCTGGCTTTCTTT
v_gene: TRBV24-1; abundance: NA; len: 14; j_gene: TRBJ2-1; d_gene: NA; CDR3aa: CATSDHFSRNEQFF; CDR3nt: TGTGCCACCAGTGACCACTTTAGCAGGAATGAGCAGTTCTTC
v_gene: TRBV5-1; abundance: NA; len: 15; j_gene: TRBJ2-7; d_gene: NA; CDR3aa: CASSLGPQITYEQYF; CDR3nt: TGCGCCAGCAGCTTGGGTCCCCAGATCACCTACGAGCAGTACTTC
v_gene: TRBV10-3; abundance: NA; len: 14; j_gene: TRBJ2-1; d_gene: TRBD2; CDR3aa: CAISGLAGENEQFF; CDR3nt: TGTGCCATCAGTGGACTAGCGGGGGAAAATGAGCAGTTCTTC
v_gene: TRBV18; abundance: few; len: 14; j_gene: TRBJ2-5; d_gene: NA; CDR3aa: CASSPRDTQETQYF; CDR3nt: TGTGCCAGCTCACCACGGGACACCCAAGAGACCCAGTACTTC
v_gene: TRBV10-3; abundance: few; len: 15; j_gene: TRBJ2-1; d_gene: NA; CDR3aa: CAISESVPSYNEQFF; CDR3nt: TGTGCCATCAGTGAGTCAGTTCCCTCCTACAATGAGCAGTTCTTC
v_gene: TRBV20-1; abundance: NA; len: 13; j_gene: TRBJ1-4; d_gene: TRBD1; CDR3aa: CSVPGQINEKLFF; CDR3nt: TGCAGTGTTCCGGGACAGATAAATGAAAAACTGTTTTTT
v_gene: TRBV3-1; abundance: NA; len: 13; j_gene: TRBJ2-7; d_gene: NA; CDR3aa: CASSLGPPYEQYF; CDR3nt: TGTGCCAGCAGCCTTGGTCCTCCCTACGAGCAGTACTTC
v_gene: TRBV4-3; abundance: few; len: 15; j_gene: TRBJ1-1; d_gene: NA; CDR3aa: CASSQGAAAHTEAFF; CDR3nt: TGCGCCAGCAGCCAAGGGGCAGCGGCTCACACTGAAGCTTTCTTT
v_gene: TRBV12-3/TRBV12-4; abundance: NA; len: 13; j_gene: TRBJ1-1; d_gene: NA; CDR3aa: CTSSLVSGTEAFF; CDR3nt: TGTACCAGCAGTTTAGTATCGGGGACTGAAGCTTTCTTT
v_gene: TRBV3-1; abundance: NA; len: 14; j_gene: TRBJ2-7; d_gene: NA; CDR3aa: CASSPTAYNDEQYF; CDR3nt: TGTGCCAGCAGCCCTACGGCGTACAACGACGAGCAGTACTTC
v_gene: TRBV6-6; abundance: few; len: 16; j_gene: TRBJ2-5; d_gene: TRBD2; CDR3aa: CASSPGLAGGWETQYF; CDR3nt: TGTGCCAGCAGTCCAGGACTAGCGGGGGGTTGGGAGACCCAGTACTTC
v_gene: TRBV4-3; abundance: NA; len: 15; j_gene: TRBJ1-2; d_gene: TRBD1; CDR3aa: CASSQDGQGETSYTF; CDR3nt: TGCGCCAGCAGCCAAGATGGACAGGGTGAAACAAGCTACACCTTC
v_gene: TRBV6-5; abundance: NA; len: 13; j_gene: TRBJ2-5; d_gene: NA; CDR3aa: CASSYSGVETQCF; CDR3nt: TGTGCCAGCAGTTACTCGGGGGTAGAGACCCAGTGCTTC
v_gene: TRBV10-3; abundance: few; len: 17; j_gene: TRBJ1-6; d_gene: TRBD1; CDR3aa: CAISRTGTEGHNSPLHF; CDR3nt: TGTGCCATCAGTAGGACAGGGACAGAAGGGCATAATTCACCCCTCCACTTT
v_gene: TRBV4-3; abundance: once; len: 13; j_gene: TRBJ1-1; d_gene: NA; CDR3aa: CASSQKRGSEAFF; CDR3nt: TGCGCCAGCAGCCAAAAGCGAGGGAGTGAAGCTTTCTTT
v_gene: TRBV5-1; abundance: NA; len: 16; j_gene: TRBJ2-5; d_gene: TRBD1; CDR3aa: CASSLDAGQGQETQYF; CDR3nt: TGCGCCAGCAGCTTGGATGCGGGACAGGGTCAAGAGACCCAGTACTTC
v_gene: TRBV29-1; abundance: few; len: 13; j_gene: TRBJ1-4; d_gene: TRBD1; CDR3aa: CSAVTGTNEKLFF; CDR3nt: TGCAGCGCCGTGACAGGGACTAATGAAAAACTGTTTTTT
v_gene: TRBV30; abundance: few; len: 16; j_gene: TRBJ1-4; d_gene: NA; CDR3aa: CAWSPMGVGANEKLFF; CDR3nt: TGTGCCTGGAGTCCCATGGGGGTAGGGGCTAATGAAAAACTGTTTTTT
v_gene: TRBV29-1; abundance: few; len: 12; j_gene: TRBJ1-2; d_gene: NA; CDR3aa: CSVTGLGDGHTF; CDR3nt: TGCAGCGTTACTGGACTGGGGGATGGCCACACCTTC
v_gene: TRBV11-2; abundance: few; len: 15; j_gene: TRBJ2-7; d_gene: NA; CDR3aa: CASSREAGSSYEQYF; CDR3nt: TGTGCCAGCAGTCGAGAGGCAGGCAGCTCCTACGAGCAGTACTTC
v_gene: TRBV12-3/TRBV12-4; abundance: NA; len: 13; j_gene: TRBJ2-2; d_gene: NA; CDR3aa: CASSLRTDGELFF; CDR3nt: TGTGCCAGCAGTCTTCGGACGGACGGGGAGCTGTTTTTT
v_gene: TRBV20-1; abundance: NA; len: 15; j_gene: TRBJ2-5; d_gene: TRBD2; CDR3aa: CSAPLQTSGFGTQYF; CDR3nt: TGCAGTGCCCCACTCCAGACTAGCGGGTTTGGGACCCAGTACTTC
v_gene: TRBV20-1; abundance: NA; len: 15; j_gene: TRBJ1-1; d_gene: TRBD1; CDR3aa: CSAPDRGNRDTEAFF; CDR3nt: TGCAGTGCTCCCGACAGGGGGAATAGAGACACTGAAGCTTTCTTT
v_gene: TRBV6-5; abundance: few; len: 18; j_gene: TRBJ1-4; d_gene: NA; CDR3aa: CASSYSIGRGATNEKLFF; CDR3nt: TGTGCCAGCAGTTACTCCATCGGAAGGGGTGCAACTAATGAAAAACTGTTTTTT